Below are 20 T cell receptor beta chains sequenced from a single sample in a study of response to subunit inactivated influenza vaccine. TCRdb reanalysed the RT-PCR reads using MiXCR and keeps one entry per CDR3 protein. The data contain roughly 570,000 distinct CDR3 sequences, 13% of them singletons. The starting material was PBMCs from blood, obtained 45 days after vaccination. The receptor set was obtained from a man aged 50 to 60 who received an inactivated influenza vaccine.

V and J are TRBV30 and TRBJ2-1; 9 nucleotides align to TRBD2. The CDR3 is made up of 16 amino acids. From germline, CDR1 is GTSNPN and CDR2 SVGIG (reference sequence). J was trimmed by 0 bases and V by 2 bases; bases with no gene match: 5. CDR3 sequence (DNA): TGTGCCTGGAGTCGACTAGCGGTTAGCTCCTACAATGAGCAGTTCTTC. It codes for CAWSRLAVSSYNEQFF.

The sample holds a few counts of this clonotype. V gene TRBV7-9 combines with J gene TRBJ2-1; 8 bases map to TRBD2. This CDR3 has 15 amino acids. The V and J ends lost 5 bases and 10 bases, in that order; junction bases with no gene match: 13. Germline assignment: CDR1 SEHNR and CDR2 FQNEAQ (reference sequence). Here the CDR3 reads CASSPQEREQREQFF. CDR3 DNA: TGTGCCAGCAGCCCCCAGGAGCGGGAGCAGAGAGAGCAGTTCTTC.

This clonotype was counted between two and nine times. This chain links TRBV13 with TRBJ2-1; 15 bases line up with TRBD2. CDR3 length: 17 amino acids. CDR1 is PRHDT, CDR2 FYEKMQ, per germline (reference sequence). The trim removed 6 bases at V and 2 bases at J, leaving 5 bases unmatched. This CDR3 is CASRGTSGGPTYNEQFF. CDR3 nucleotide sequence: TGTGCCAGCAGGGGGACTAGCGGGGGGCCCACCTACAATGAGCAGTTCTTC.

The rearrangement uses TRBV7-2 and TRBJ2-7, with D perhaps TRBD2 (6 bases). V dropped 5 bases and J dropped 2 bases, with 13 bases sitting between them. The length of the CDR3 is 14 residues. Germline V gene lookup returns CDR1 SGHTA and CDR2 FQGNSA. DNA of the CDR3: TGTGCCAGCAGCAAAGCCGGGACTGCCTACGAGCAGTACTTC. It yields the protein CASSKAGTAYEQYF.

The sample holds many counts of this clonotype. CDR3 DNA sequence: TGTGCCAGCAGCTTCATGACAGGGTGGGACGAAAAACTGTTTTTT. Encoded protein: CASSFMTGWDEKLFF. The rearrangement links TRBV6-1 to TRBJ1-4; 7 bases are a match to TRBD1. The CDR3 totals 15 residues. J was trimmed by 8 bases and V by 6 bases; bases with no gene match: 12. Germline CDR1 MNHNS, CDR2 SASEGT.

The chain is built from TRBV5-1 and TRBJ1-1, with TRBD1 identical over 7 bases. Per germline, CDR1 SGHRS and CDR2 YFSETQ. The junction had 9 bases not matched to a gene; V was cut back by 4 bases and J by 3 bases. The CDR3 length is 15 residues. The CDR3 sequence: CASSGGVGGYTEAFF. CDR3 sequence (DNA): TGCGCCAGCAGCGGAGGGGTAGGGGGCTACACTGAAGCTTTCTTT.

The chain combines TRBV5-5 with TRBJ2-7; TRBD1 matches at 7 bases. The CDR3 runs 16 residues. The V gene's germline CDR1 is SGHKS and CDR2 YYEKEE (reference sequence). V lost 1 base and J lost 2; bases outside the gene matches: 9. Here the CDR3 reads CASSLLTAQGPYEQYF. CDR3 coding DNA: TGTGCCAGCAGCTTGCTCACCGCACAGGGGCCCTACGAGCAGTACTTC. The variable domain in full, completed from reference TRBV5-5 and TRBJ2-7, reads DAGVTQSPTHLIKTRGQQVTLRCSPISGHKSVSWYQQVLGQGPQFIFQYYEKEERGRGNFPDRFSARQFPNYSSELNVNALLLGDSALYLCASSLLTAQGPYEQYFGPGTRLTVT.

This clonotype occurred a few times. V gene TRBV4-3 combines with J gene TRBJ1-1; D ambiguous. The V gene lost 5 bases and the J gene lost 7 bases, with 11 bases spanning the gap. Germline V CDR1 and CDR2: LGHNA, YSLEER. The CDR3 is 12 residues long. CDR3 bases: TGCGCCAGCAGCTCCGGACCTAGTGAAGCTTTCTTT. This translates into CASSSGPSEAFF.

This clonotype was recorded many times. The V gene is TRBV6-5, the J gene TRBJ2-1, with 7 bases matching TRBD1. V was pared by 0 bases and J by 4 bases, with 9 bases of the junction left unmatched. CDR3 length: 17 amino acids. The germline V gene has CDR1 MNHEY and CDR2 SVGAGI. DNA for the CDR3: TGTGCCAGCAGTTACTCGACAAAGACAGGGAATTACAATGAGCAGTTCTTC. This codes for CASSYSTKTGNYNEQFF.

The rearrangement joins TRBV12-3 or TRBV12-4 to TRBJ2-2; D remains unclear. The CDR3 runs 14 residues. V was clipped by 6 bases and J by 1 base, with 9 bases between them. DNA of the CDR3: TGTGCCAGCAGCCGCATCCAGAACACCGGGGAGCTGTTTTTT. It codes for CASSRIQNTGELFF.

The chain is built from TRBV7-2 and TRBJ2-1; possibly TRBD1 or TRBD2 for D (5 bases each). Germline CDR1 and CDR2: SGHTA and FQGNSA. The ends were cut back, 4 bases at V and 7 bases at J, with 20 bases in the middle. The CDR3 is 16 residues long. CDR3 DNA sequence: TGTGCCAGCAGCTCCCCAAAACCTGAGGGGCTGAATGAGCAGTTCTTC. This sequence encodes CASSSPKPEGLNEQFF.

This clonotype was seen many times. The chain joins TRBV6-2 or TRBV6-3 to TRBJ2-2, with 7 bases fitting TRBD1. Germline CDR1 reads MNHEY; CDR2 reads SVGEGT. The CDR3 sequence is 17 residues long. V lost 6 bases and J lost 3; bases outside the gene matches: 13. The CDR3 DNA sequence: TGTGCCAGCAGCTACACCATGACAGGGTTCCACACCGGGGAGCTGTTTTTT. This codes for CASSYTMTGFHTGELFF.

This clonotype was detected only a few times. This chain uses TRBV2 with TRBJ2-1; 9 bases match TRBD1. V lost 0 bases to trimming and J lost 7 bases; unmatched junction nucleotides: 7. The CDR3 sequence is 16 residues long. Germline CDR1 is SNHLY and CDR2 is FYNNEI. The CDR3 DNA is TGTGCCAGCAGTGAAGCGGGACAGGGCCTGCCAAATGAGCAGTTCTTC. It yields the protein CASSEAGQGLPNEQFF.

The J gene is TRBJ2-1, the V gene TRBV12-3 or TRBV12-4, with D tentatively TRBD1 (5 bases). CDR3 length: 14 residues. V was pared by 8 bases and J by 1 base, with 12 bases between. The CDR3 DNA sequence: TGTGCCAGCGGGGCCCTTGGGTCCTACAATGAGCAGTTCTTC. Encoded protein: CASGALGSYNEQFF.

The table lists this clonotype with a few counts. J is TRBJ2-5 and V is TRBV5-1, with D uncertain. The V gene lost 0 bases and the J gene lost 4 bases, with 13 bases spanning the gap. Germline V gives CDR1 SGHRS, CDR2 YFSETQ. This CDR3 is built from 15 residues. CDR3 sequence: CASSLAGDGGETQYF. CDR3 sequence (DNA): TGCGCCAGCAGCTTGGCTGGGGATGGTGGAGAGACCCAGTACTTC.

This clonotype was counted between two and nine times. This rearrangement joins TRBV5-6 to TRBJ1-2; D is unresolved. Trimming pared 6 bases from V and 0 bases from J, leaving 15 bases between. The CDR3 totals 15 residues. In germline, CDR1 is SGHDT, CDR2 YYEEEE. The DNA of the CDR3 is TGTGCCAGCACCGCCCAAGGCGCCTCTAACTATGGCTACACCTTC. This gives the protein CASTAQGASNYGYTF.

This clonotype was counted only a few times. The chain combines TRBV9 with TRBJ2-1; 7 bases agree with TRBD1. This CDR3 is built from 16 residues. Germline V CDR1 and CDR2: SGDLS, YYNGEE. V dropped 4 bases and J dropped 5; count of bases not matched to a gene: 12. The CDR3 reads CASSPRKTGTHNEQFF. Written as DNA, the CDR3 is TGTGCCAGCAGCCCAAGAAAGACAGGGACACACAATGAGCAGTTCTTC.

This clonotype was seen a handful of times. The CDR3: CASSLVGQGSDSNQPQHF. CDR3 bases: TGCGCCAGCAGCTTGGTGGGACAGGGGTCTGATAGCAATCAGCCCCAGCATTTT. V gene TRBV5-1 combines with J gene TRBJ1-5; 10 nucleotides line up with TRBD1. V trimming: 0 bases; J trimming: 0 bases; junction bases outside the gene matches: 6. The length of the CDR3 is 18 residues. CDR1 SGHRS and CDR2 YFSETQ come from the germline V gene.

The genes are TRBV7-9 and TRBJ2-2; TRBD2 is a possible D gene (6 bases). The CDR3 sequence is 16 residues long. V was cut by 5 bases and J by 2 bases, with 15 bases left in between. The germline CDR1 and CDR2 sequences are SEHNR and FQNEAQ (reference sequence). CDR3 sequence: CASSHTRRGNTGELFF. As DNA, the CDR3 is TGTGCCAGCAGCCATACGCGGAGGGGAAACACCGGGGAGCTGTTTTTT.

CDR3 DNA sequence: TGTGCCAGCAGCTTTAGCGGGGGAGTATTTGTGGAGCAGTACTTC. This encodes CASSFSGGVFVEQYF. The chain carries TRBV9 and TRBJ2-7; the match to TRBD2 covers 9 bases. CDR3 size: 15 residues. Germline lookup yields CDR1 SGDLS and CDR2 YYNGEE. J lost 7 bases, V lost 4 bases, and 12 bases had no gene match.